This paragraph reports one T cell receptor (beta chain). Its antigen remains undetermined. Within one base of it there is no much larger clone, and no base qualities were kept. In the germline V gene, CDR1 corresponds to MNHEY and CDR2 to SVGAGI. Unmatched junction bases come to 3, with V trimmed by 4 bases and J by 9 bases. From the cysteine through the phenylalanine, the CDR3 covers 14 amino acids. Solely the CDR3 DNA is kept, with 42 bases framed from the first base. In total, approximately 690 healthy bone marrow donors made up the cohort. Cohort members were all nominally healthy when sampled, although unrecorded immune exposures were likely present. The donor tested CMV seronegative, placing the donor among the 350 or so seronegative members of the cohort. Each donor provided a peripheral blood sample, and peripheral blood mononuclear cells were used for TCR beta sequencing. Genomic DNA was extracted from the blood cell samples with the Qiagen DNeasy Blood Extraction Kit.

Receptors were amplified or captured by the immunoSEQ multiplex PCR assay. For the multiplex PCR, a mixture combining 60 forward primers for TCR Vbeta segments and 13 reverse primers for TCR Jbeta segments was used. The CDR3 region of rearranged TCR beta genes was amplified from genomic DNA with a multiplex PCR assay. The amplified TCR beta libraries were sequenced on the Illumina HiSeq System as 87-base-pair reads. The paper's processing steps were these. In a later analysis, tens of millions of unique TCR beta chains were counted across the roughly 670 repertoires, and around 11 million of these chains were shared by at least two donors. A nearest-neighbor algorithm error-corrected the raw reads and collapsed the reads into unique sequences, merging closely related sequences to remove PCR and sequencing errors. V, D and J gene segments were assigned by aligning CDR3 sequences to IMGT reference sequences. Each retained sequence needed at least a six-nucleotide match to both a V gene segment and a J gene segment. A rearrangement was called productive if the CDR3 had no stop codons and remained in frame with V and J, and every other rearrangement was called non-productive. CDR3 was defined according to IMGT convention as the region running from the second conserved V-encoded cysteine to the conserved J-encoded phenylalanine. The earlier analysis of approximately 590 of the donors excluded any sequence lacking an unambiguous match to a single V gene segment. In an earlier analysis of a few hundred of the donors, a V segment was called functional when productive rearrangements were above 56.7%, and segregating when the standard deviation between donors exceeded 5%. A statistical classification framework was built to diagnose cytomegalovirus status from the catalog of TCR beta chain sequences. In a later analysis, V and J genes were assigned by comparing TCR nucleotide sequences against IMGT/GENE-DB human TR gene sequences. A later analysis assigned CDR3 sequences and most-parsimonious VDJ recombination scenarios with the TCRdist pipeline. In a later analysis, each TCR beta chain was defined by its CDR3 amino acid sequence together with its V-gene family, and reads lacking a unique V-gene family were excluded. In a later analysis, approximately 590 highly shared, low-generation-probability nucleotide sequences were removed to address suspected cross-contamination and a sequencing artifact. In a later analysis, a clonal expansion index was calculated for each public chain from normalized within-repertoire ranks of inferred template counts. Generation probabilities in a later analysis came from a VDJ recombination model fitted to out-of-frame rearrangements, and those results were checked against IGoR. In a later analysis, hypergeometric tests were used to score TCR-TCR, TCR-HLA and TCR-CMV co-occurrence, with a repertoire-size bias correction applied to TCR pairs. To estimate false discovery rates, a later analysis permuted the HLA or CMV assignments 20 times. In a later analysis, co-occurring TCRs were grouped using DBSCAN, with TCRdist sequence similarity added in when clustering inside HLA-allele-positive subsets. Co-occurrence clustering excluded repertoires with fewer than 30,000 or more than 120,000 public chains, plus five with anomalous nucleotide sharing. Drawn from immuneACCESS, this table holds only the in-frame rearrangements with V and J called that TCRdb kept. Clones are partly lost; checked studies trace under half to an unresolved V gene and leave the rest unexplained. The V and J calls and clone size come from that table; D and trimming were worked out from the DNA. The sample table contains fewer than 80,000 clones; only one count was recorded for under 80% of them. The ten largest clones capture roughly 5% of the sample.

The data were taken from a study of cytomegalovirus exposure and HLA in healthy donors (dated by TCRdb to 2015 to 2018). Looking at the study overall: In an earlier analysis of several hundred of the donors, around 290 Gb of sequence data and approximately 100 million unique TCR beta sequences from approximately 180 million T cells were reported. An early release covering roughly 640 HLA-typed donors comprised 300 to 350 gigabases of sequencing data and approximately 80 million unique TCR sequences. Of the 300 to 400 genotyped donors, approximately 83% fell in the genetic ancestry cluster associated with self-reported Caucasian donors. The study was designed to test whether signatures of past pathogen exposure could be identified by cataloging public T cell receptors. The T cell repertoires of 666 subjects were profiled by immunosequencing and related to cytomegalovirus serostatus. A separate validation cohort of some 130 different subjects was used in addition to the roughly 720-subject first cohort. To predict cytomegalovirus infection status, the study combined high-throughput TCR immunosequencing, statistical association of individual TCRs with disease status, and machine learning. In a later analysis, previously published TCR beta repertoires from 666 donors were re-analyzed and high-resolution HLA genotyping was added so that TCR occurrence patterns could be studied. In the later analysis, no new phenotypic data were used to find candidate immune exposures; instead, reliance was placed on TCR beta sequences and their occurrence across donors. An earlier analysis of 587 of the donors applied high-throughput TCR beta sequencing to assess whether each TCR beta V gene segment acted as functional or pseudogenic. Donor age, sex, ethnicity and CMV serostatus were collected together with the repertoire data. Genome-wide SNP genotypes for about 60% of the roughly 700 donors were used in a later genetic analysis, which treated that subset as a discovery cohort. Every repertoire in the discovery cohort had been generated on one and the same sequencing platform. Class I and class II HLA loci were covered by the typing at four-digit resolution. The number of typed donors differed by locus: about 629-630 for A, B, C, DRB1 and DQB1; some 500 for DQA1; around 610 for DPA1; and 450 to 480 for DPB1. Roughly 5 DR-DQ haplotypes were handled as single units for association and clustering, since linkage in the cohort was strong. Among around 400 genotyped donors of the cohort, an average of around 220,000 unique TCR beta nucleotide sequences was sequenced per donor, of which about 18% were non-productive. Overall study results and their limits: In vitro tests confirmed that a few of the cytomegalovirus-associated TCR beta chains recognize cytomegalovirus antigens. In a later analysis, TCR association rates were found to vary across HLA loci, with the most associated TCRs seen for DRB1 alleles and the fewest for HLA-C alleles. In a later genetic analysis, a missense DCLRE1C variant was associated with V-gene and J-gene trimming of TCR beta chains, and the association was replicated in an independent cohort. A cluster of highly shared sequence variants was judged likely to be a technical artifact of the sequencing pipeline. In the study, roughly 160 TCR beta chains were listed as associated with cytomegalovirus. This cohort had only TCR beta chains sequenced, and the lack of alpha or paired-chain data limited which features could be detected. Immune exposure information for the cohort was limited to CMV serostatus. An earlier analysis of approximately 500 of the donors showed that most TCR beta V segments appeared in productive rearrangements either about 90% or about 30% of the time, which broadly matched IMGT annotations. Compared with the roughly 710-donor mean, donors in an Asian-associated ancestry cluster had fewer N-insertions in productive TCRs, according to a later genetic analysis. According to a later analysis, most CMV-associated TCR beta chains appeared to be HLA-restricted, and the HLA associations seemed to be driven largely by CMV exposure. When HLA alleles, especially DR and DQ, strongly co-occurred, attributing TCR associations to individual alleles was difficult. The presence/absence analyses assumed that sequencing depth was roughly uniform across donors, and that assumption may not be true. The earlier analysis of 587 of the donors excluded 15 to 20 rarely observed V segments, including chromosome 9 orphons, because counts were too low. Cytomegalovirus status was reported to be diagnosed by the classifier with high specificity and sensitivity in both the original and validation cohorts. Across donors, most TCR sequences were observed very rarely, whereas some public TCRs were present in many individuals. A later analysis associated about 16,000 TCR beta sequences with specific HLA alleles at a false discovery rate of 0.05. A further reported finding was that TCR beta sequences accurately predicted the HLA-A and HLA-B alleles for most subjects in the first cohort. Correlated functional status among segregating V segments might be attributable to linkage disequilibrium, but an unknown experimental factor could not be ruled out. A later analysis reported that several top co-occurrence clusters appeared linked to parvovirus B19, influenza, CMV and Epstein-Barr virus. HLA typing was unavailable for some donors at each locus, so association tests used only the typed subset. In a later analysis, HLA-associated TCR beta chains were found to be more clonally expanded and to have lower generation probabilities than equally common non-associated chains. The authors suggested that the approach could potentially be extended to other disease states and immunological phenotypes. The 87-base-pair reads could not distinguish some IMGT-functional V segments, including TRBV6-2 and TRBV6-3, so those segments were excluded.

The specimen sequenced was PBMCs. The chain employs TRBV6-5 and TRBJ2-1, and 13 junctional nucleotides match TRBD2. The origin of this receptor is a woman aged 25 to 39 in good health and CMV-seronegative. The bases are TGTGCCAGCAGTTTGACTAGCGGGAGGATTGAGCAGTTCTTC. Translated, it reads CASSLTSGRIEQFF.